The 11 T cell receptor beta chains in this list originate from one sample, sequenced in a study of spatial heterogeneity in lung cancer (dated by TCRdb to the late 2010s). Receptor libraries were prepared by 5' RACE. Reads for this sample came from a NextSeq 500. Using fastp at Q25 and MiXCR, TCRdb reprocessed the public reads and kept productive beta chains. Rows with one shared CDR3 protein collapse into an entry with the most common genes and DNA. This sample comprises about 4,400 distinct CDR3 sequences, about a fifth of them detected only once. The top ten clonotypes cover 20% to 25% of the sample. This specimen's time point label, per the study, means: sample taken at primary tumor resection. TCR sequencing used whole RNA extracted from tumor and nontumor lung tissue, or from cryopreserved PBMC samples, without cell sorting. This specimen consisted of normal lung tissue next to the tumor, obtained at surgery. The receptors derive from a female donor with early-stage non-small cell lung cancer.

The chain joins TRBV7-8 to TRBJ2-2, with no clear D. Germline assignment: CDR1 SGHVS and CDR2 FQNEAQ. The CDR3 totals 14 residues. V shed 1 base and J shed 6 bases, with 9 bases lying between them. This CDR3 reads CASSLVGSAGELFF. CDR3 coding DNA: TGTGCCAGCAGCTTAGTAGGGTCCGCCGGGGAGCTGTTTTTT. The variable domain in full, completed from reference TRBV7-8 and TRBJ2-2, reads GAGVSQSPRYKVAKRGQDVALRCDPISGHVSLFWYQQALGQGPEFLTYFQNEAQLDKSGLPSDRFFAERPEGSVSTLKIQRTQQEDSAVYLCASSLVGSAGELFFGEGSRLTVL.

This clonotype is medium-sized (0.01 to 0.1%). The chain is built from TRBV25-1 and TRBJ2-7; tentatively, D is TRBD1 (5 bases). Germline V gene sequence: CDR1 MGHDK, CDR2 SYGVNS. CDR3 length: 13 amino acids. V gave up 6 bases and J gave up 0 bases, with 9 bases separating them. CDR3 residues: CASSADISYEQYF. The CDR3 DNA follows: TGTGCCAGCAGCGCGGACATCTCCTACGAGCAGTACTTC.

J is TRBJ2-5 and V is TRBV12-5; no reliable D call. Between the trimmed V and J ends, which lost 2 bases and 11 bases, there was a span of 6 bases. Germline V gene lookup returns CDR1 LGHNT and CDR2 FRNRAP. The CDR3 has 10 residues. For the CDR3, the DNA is TGTGCTAGTGGTTTGCCCTCACAGTACTTC. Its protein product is CASGLPSQYF.

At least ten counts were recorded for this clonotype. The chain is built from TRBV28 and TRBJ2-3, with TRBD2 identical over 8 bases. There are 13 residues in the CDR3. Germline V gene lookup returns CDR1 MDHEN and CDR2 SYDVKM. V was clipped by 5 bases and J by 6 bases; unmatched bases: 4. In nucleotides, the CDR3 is TGTGCCAGCAGTAGCGGGGGATCGGATACGCAGTATTTT. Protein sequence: CASSSGGSDTQYF.

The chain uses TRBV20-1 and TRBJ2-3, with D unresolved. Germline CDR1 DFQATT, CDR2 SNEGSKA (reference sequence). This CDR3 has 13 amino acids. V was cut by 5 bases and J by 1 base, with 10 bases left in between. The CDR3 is CSAPTLRTDTQYF. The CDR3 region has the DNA TGCAGTGCTCCGACATTGCGCACAGATACGCAGTATTTT.

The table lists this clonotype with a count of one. This CDR3 is CASSHLSTGGYNEQFF. In DNA form, the CDR3 reads TGCGCCAGCAGCCATCTCTCAACGGGGGGGTACAATGAGCAGTTCTTC. This chain joins TRBV4-1 and TRBJ2-1; 8 bases match TRBD2. This CDR3 has 16 amino acids. With V trimmed by 3 bases and J by 4 bases, 8 bases remained unmatched. Per the germline V gene, CDR1 is MGHRA and CDR2 is YSYEKL.

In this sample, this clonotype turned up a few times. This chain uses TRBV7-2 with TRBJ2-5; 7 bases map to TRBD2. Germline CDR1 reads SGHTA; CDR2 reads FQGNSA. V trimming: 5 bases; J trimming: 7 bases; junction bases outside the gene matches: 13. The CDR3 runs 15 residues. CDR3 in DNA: TGTGCCAGCAGCCCCGAGGGGAGCGGGGTTGGGACCCAGTACTTC. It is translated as CASSPEGSGVGTQYF.

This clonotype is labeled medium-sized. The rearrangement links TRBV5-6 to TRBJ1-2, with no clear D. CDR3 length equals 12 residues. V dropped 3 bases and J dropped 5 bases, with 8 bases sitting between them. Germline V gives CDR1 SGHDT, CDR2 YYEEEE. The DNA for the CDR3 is TGTGCCAGCAGCTCCCAAGGGTATGGCTACACCTTC. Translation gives CASSSQGYGYTF.

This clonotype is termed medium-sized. The CDR3, as DNA: TGCAGTGCTAGCTCGGCAGGGGTTAATGAAAAACTGTTTTTT. Residues: CSASSAGVNEKLFF. The chain uses TRBV20-1 and TRBJ1-4, with D maybe TRBD1 (6 bases). V dropped 3 bases and J dropped 4 bases, with 12 bases sitting between them. Germline V lookup: CDR1 DFQATT, CDR2 SNEGSKA (reference sequence). This CDR3 contains 14 residues.

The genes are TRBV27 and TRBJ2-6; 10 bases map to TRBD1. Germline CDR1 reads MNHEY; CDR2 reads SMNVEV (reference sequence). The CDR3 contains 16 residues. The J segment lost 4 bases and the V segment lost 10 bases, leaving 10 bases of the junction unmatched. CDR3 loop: CAIFKGQGFGANVLTF. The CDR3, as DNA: TGTGCCATTTTCAAGGGACAGGGGTTCGGGGCCAACGTCCTGACTTTC.

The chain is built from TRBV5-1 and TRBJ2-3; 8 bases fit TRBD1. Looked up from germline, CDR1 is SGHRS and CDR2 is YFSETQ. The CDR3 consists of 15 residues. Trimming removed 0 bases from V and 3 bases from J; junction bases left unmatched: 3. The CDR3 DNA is TGCGCCAGCAGCTTGGAAGACAGGGGAACAGATACGCAGTATTTT. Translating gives CASSLEDRGTDTQYF.